What follows are 9 T cell receptor beta chains derived from one specimen sequenced in a study of T-cell reconstitution after alpha-beta-depleted transplantation in children. As it was prepared, the TCRbeta library received unique molecular identifiers. MiXCR, applied by TCRdb to the PCR reads, yields one record per CDR3 protein. Of 500,000 to 600,000 distinct CDR3 sequences in the sample, roughly 18% were seen once. Source: PBMCs from the stem cell graft donor, taken from the stem cell graft. These receptors all come from a human donor who donated a stem cell graft to a child with acute lymphoblastic leukemia.

The chain is built from TRBV9 and TRBJ2-1, with unresolved D. Trimming pared 0 bases from V and 10 bases from J, leaving 8 bases between. The CDR3 extends over 12 amino acids. The germline CDR1 and CDR2 sequences are SGDLS and YYNGEE. CDR3 protein: CASSVEVGEQFF. The CDR3 region has the DNA TGTGCCAGCAGCGTAGAGGTAGGGGAGCAGTTCTTC.

The chain uses TRBV29-1 and TRBJ1-1; D call uncertain. V dropped 0 bases and J dropped 2 bases, with 19 bases sitting between them. From germline, CDR1 is SQVTM and CDR2 ANQGSEA. This CDR3 is 17 amino acids long. The CDR3 region is CSVEEWAGVRANTEAFF. The CDR3 DNA sequence: TGCAGCGTTGAAGAGTGGGCCGGGGTGAGGGCCAACACTGAAGCTTTCTTT.

The CDR3 here is CASSSSGLAEFANTGELFF. Here the CDR3 DNA reads TGTGCCAGCAGCTCTTCGGGCCTAGCGGAGTTCGCGAACACCGGGGAGCTGTTTTTT. The genes are TRBV11-1 and TRBJ2-2, with 7 positions matching TRBD2. The length of the CDR3 is 19 residues. V dropped 4 bases and J dropped 0; count of bases not matched to a gene: 14. The germline CDR1 and CDR2 sequences are SGHAT and FQDESV (reference sequence).

This clonotype has more than one count but fewer than ten. V usage is TRBV27 and J usage is TRBJ2-2; D unresolved. The V end was cut by 5 bases, the J end by 1 base, with 8 bases between. Looked up from germline, CDR1 is MNHEY and CDR2 is SMNVEV (reference sequence). The CDR3 has 14 amino acids. This chain's CDR3 is CASSEGMNTGELFF. CDR3 coding DNA: TGTGCCAGCAGTGAAGGAATGAACACCGGGGAGCTGTTTTTT.

The V and J genes are TRBV4-1 and TRBJ2-7; D gene ambiguous. V lost 0 bases, J lost 2 bases, and 20 bases lay in between. CDR3 size: 18 residues. Looked up from germline, CDR1 is MGHRA and CDR2 is YSYEKL. CDR3 loop: CASSQEPLTAKWPYEQYF. The CDR3, as DNA: TGCGCCAGCAGCCAAGAACCTTTAACAGCGAAGTGGCCCTACGAGCAGTACTTC.

There are a few counts of this clonotype. The chain carries TRBV20-1 and TRBJ2-5; 9 positions match TRBD1. The V gene's germline CDR1 is DFQATT and CDR2 SNEGSKA (reference sequence). CDR3 length equals 12 residues. Trimming cost V 6 bases and J 5 bases; bases outside gene matches: 4. In nucleotides, the CDR3 is TGCAGTGCCGGACAGGGGATCGAGACCCAGTACTTC. Translation gives CSAGQGIETQYF.

The V call is TRBV5-1, the J call TRBJ1-1; D not resolved. The CDR3 is 11 residues long. Germline assignment: CDR1 SGHRS and CDR2 YFSETQ. V gave up 2 bases and J gave up 13 bases, with 12 bases separating them. CDR3: CASSFKGLIFF. The CDR3 DNA is TGCGCCAGCAGCTTCAAAGGACTCATTTTCTTT.

V and J are TRBV10-3 and TRBJ1-1; TRBD1 matches at 7 bases. This CDR3 has 14 amino acids. In germline, CDR1 is ENHRY, CDR2 SYGVKD. The ends lost 5 bases at V and 1 base at J; junction bases unmatched: 4. DNA for the CDR3: TGTGCCATCAGTCAGGGGGAGGAGAACACTGAAGCTTTCTTT. Its translation is CAISQGEENTEAFF.

This clonotype showed up just a few times. The chain is built from TRBV27 and TRBJ2-7, with a possible D match to TRBD1 (5 bases). CDR1 and CDR2 (germline): MNHEY, SMNVEV (reference sequence). This CDR3 contains 13 residues. Trimming shortened V by 5 bases and J by 6 bases, and 14 bases separated the two germline ends. The CDR3 protein is CASSTYSGSEQYF. The CDR3 DNA reads TGTGCCAGCAGTACCTACTCAGGGTCCGAGCAGTACTTC.